A selection of T cell receptor beta chains follows, all from one sample in a study of early T cells in non-severe SARS-CoV-2 infection. TCRdb reprocessed the 5' RACE reads via MiXCR and lists one record per CDR3 protein. The sample contains 69,000 or so distinct CDR3 sequences, roughly 4.6% of which appear only once. This sample comprised whole blood, obtained at baseline. The receptor set was obtained from an adult who was a healthcare worker with PCR-confirmed SARS-CoV-2 infection or an uninfected control (not recorded which). The donor label of this sample is uncertain. Each CDR3 is given with its conserved first and last residue. The order of the fields is V gene, clone size, J gene, D gene, CDR3 DNA, CDR3 protein. A D gene is named only where the DNA matches it firmly. Clone size is stated in some rows and not others, as once, few, many or a class when expanded.

v_gene: TRBV12-3/TRBV12-4
abundance: many
j_gene: TRBJ1-1
d_gene: NA
CDR3nt: TGTGCCAGCAGTCCGAGACAGAAACTGAACACTGAAGCTTTCTTT
CDR3aa: CASSPRQKLNTEAFF

v_gene: TRBV5-6
abundance: NA
j_gene: TRBJ2-3
d_gene: NA
CDR3nt: TGTGCCAGCAGCGATACGACCGAAGATACGCAGTATTTT
CDR3aa: CASSDTTEDTQYF

v_gene: TRBV7-7
abundance: NA
j_gene: TRBJ2-1
d_gene: NA
CDR3nt: TGTGCTAGCAGCCCACCGGGACTTTCTAATGAGCAGTTCTTC
CDR3aa: CASSPPGLSNEQFF

v_gene: TRBV5-4
abundance: many
j_gene: TRBJ2-7
d_gene: NA
CDR3nt: TGTGCCAGCAGCCCCGGACAGCCCCAAGGGGGTTACGAGCAGTACTTC
CDR3aa: CASSPGQPQGGYEQYF

v_gene: TRBV7-3
abundance: NA
j_gene: TRBJ2-2
d_gene: NA
CDR3nt: TGTGCCAGCAGCCCACGGGGGTCCGGGGAGCTGTTTTTT
CDR3aa: CASSPRGSGELFF

v_gene: TRBV28
abundance: many
j_gene: TRBJ2-7
d_gene: NA
CDR3nt: TGTGCCAGCAGTTCCGGGTCCTACGAGCAGTACTTC
CDR3aa: CASSSGSYEQYF

v_gene: TRBV12-3/TRBV12-4
abundance: many
j_gene: TRBJ1-1
d_gene: NA
CDR3nt: TGTGCCAGCAGGTCTACTGAAGCTTTCTTT
CDR3aa: CASRSTEAFF

v_gene: TRBV12-3/TRBV12-4
abundance: many
j_gene: TRBJ2-2
d_gene: TRBD2
CDR3nt: TGTGCCAGCAGTCCGTCGGGACTAGCGGGGGTGGAGCTGTTTTTT
CDR3aa: CASSPSGLAGVELFF

v_gene: TRBV7-6
abundance: many
j_gene: TRBJ2-5
d_gene: TRBD2
CDR3nt: TGTGCCAGCAGCTTTGCACTAGCGGGGTGGACCCAGTACTTC
CDR3aa: CASSFALAGWTQYF

v_gene: TRBV14
abundance: few
j_gene: TRBJ2-1
d_gene: NA
CDR3nt: TGTGCCAGCAGCCAAGTGAATAGGAATGAGCAGTTCTTC
CDR3aa: CASSQVNRNEQFF

v_gene: TRBV30
abundance: NA
j_gene: TRBJ2-3
d_gene: NA
CDR3nt: TGTGCCTGGAGTAAACAGGGAAGCACAGATACGCAGTATTTT
CDR3aa: CAWSKQGSTDTQYF

v_gene: TRBV24-1
abundance: few
j_gene: TRBJ2-3
d_gene: TRBD2
CDR3nt: TGTGCCACCAGTGATTTGAGCGGGGGGCGCACAGATACGCAGTATTTT
CDR3aa: CATSDLSGGRTDTQYF

v_gene: TRBV7-6
abundance: few
j_gene: TRBJ2-7
d_gene: TRBD2
CDR3nt: TGTGCCAGCAGCCCCCCGGCGGGGGGGGTCTACGAGCAGTACTTC
CDR3aa: CASSPPAGGVYEQYF

v_gene: TRBV7-6
abundance: many
j_gene: TRBJ2-1
d_gene: NA
CDR3nt: TGTGCCAGCAGTTCCTCAGAAAAGATAACCTACAATGAGCAGTTCTTC
CDR3aa: CASSSSEKITYNEQFF

v_gene: TRBV7-6
abundance: few
j_gene: TRBJ2-7
d_gene: NA
CDR3nt: TGTGCCAGCAGCTTAGAGTCCCTGGTGAGCTCCTACGAGCAGTACTTC
CDR3aa: CASSLESLVSSYEQYF

v_gene: TRBV12-3/TRBV12-4
abundance: many
j_gene: TRBJ1-2
d_gene: TRBD1
CDR3nt: TGTGCCAGCAGTGACAGGGCCAGGGACTATGGCTACACCTTC
CDR3aa: CASSDRARDYGYTF

v_gene: TRBV10-1
abundance: many
j_gene: TRBJ1-5
d_gene: NA
CDR3nt: TGCGCCAGCAGTCTGATGTACGTAGGAGAAAGCAATCAGCCCCAGCATTTT
CDR3aa: CASSLMYVGESNQPQHF

v_gene: TRBV15
abundance: many
j_gene: TRBJ2-7
d_gene: TRBD1
CDR3nt: TGTGCCACCAGCAGAGACCCAACCGGGACAGGGTCCTACGAGCAGTACTTC
CDR3aa: CATSRDPTGTGSYEQYF

v_gene: TRBV7-8
abundance: NA
j_gene: TRBJ1-1
d_gene: TRBD1
CDR3nt: TGTGCCAGCAGCCCGGGACAGGGCAACACTGAAGCTTTCTTT
CDR3aa: CASSPGQGNTEAFF

v_gene: TRBV20-1
abundance: NA
j_gene: TRBJ1-1
d_gene: NA
CDR3nt: TGCAGCCCCCCACTTTGGAGCACTGAAGCTTTCTTT
CDR3aa: CSPPLWSTEAFF

v_gene: TRBV4-2
abundance: many
j_gene: TRBJ1-1
d_gene: NA
CDR3nt: TGTGCCAGCAGCCAAGTTCTAACGGACAGTGAAGCTTTCTTT
CDR3aa: CASSQVLTDSEAFF

v_gene: TRBV29-1
abundance: many
j_gene: TRBJ2-5
d_gene: NA
CDR3nt: TGCAGCGTAGTAACAGGGAAAGAGACCCAGTACTTC
CDR3aa: CSVVTGKETQYF

v_gene: TRBV11-2
abundance: few
j_gene: TRBJ1-4
d_gene: NA
CDR3nt: TGTGCCAGCAGCTTTGCCCAGGGCGGTGAAAAACTGTTTTTT
CDR3aa: CASSFAQGGEKLFF

v_gene: TRBV10-3
abundance: many
j_gene: TRBJ1-5
d_gene: NA
CDR3nt: TGTGCCATCGCGGCAGTCAATCAGCCCCAGCATTTT
CDR3aa: CAIAAVNQPQHF

v_gene: TRBV4-2
abundance: NA
j_gene: TRBJ2-7
d_gene: NA
CDR3nt: TGTGCCAGCAGCCAAGAAACCTACGAGCAGTACTTC
CDR3aa: CASSQETYEQYF

v_gene: TRBV29-1
abundance: NA
j_gene: TRBJ1-3
d_gene: NA
CDR3nt: TGCAGCGTTGCCCTGACCGGCTCTGGAAACACCATATATTTT
CDR3aa: CSVALTGSGNTIYF

v_gene: TRBV5-1
abundance: few
j_gene: TRBJ2-6
d_gene: NA
CDR3nt: TGCGCCAGCAGCTTTTTCCGTAGCTCTGGGGCCAACGTCCTGACTTTC
CDR3aa: CASSFFRSSGANVLTF

v_gene: TRBV30
abundance: many
j_gene: TRBJ1-3
d_gene: NA
CDR3nt: TGTGCCTGGACTCATGGAAACACCATATATTTT
CDR3aa: CAWTHGNTIYF

v_gene: TRBV25-1
abundance: NA
j_gene: TRBJ1-2
d_gene: TRBD1
CDR3nt: TGTGCCAGCAGTGATAACCCAGCCAGGGGGCGATTTGGCTACACCTTC
CDR3aa: CASSDNPARGRFGYTF

v_gene: TRBV11-2
abundance: many
j_gene: TRBJ1-4
d_gene: NA
CDR3nt: TGTGCCAGCAGCTTAGAAGAAAAACTGTTTTTT
CDR3aa: CASSLEEKLFF

v_gene: TRBV5-1
abundance: many
j_gene: TRBJ1-6
d_gene: TRBD1
CDR3nt: TGCGCCAGCAGGAGGGGACAGGGCACCGATTCACCCCTCCACTTT
CDR3aa: CASRRGQGTDSPLHF

v_gene: TRBV6-5
abundance: many
j_gene: TRBJ2-7
d_gene: TRBD2
CDR3nt: TGTGCCAGCACTCTCGGCGGGGGAGTGGACTACGAGCAGTACTTC
CDR3aa: CASTLGGGVDYEQYF

v_gene: TRBV7-2
abundance: few
j_gene: TRBJ1-5
d_gene: TRBD1
CDR3nt: TGTGCCAGCAGCTTAGACAGGGGGGGGCAGCCCCAGCATTTT
CDR3aa: CASSLDRGGQPQHF